These T cell receptor beta chains were read from a single sample in a study of blood T cell repertoires in COVID-19. Clones were sequenced by immunoSEQ multiplex PCR, and TCRdb holds only the in-frame ones, with some missing. The sample contains about 360,000 clones, 81% of which appear only once. The sequencing input was peripheral blood. The origin of the receptors is a human donor with acute or convalescent COVID-19. The donor label of this sample is uncertain. CDR3s include the opening cysteine and the closing phenylalanine or tryptophan. D genes are given only for firm matches. Only part of the rows carry a size: once, few, many, or a class if the clone is expanded.

v_call	j_call	clone_size	d_call	cdr3_nt	cdr3_aa
TRBV11-2	TRBJ2-7	NA	TRBD2	TGTGCCAGCAGCCCCAGCGGGAGGGCCAATTCCTACGAGCAGTACTTC	CASSPSGRANSYEQYF
TRBV27	TRBJ2-2	NA	TRBD1	TGTGCCAGCAGTTTCGACAGGGGGGGGGACGCCGGGGAGCTGTTTTTT	CASSFDRGGDAGELFF
TRBV10-3	TRBJ1-6	NA	TRBD1	TGTGCCATCACAGGGGGCCGGAATTCACCCCTCCACTTT	CAITGGRNSPLHF
TRBV7-9	TRBJ2-3	NA	NA	TGTGCCAGCAGGCTAGAGAGTCCACAAGCAGATACGCAGTATTTT	CASRLESPQADTQYF
TRBV7-6	TRBJ1-1	NA	NA	TGTGCCAGCAGCGGGCGGGGCAGGGTAGGGAACACTGAAGCTTTCTTT	CASSGRGRVGNTEAFF
TRBV2	TRBJ2-3	NA	NA	TGTGCCAGCAAAGGGGGGGGAGTGAGCACAGATACGCAGTATTTT	CASKGGGVSTDTQYF
TRBV2	TRBJ2-2	NA	NA	TGTGCCAGCACAAGACTAGGGAACACCGGGGAGCTGTTTTTT	CASTRLGNTGELFF
TRBV5-1	TRBJ1-6	NA	NA	TGCGCCAGCAGCGCGGCGGACAGACCGGCTAATTCACCCCTCCACTTT	CASSAADRPANSPLHF
TRBV30	TRBJ1-1	NA	NA	TGTGCCTGGAGTGTAAACAGGGTAGGAGCTTTCTTT	CAWSVNRVGAFF
TRBV18	TRBJ1-2	NA	NA	TGTGCCAGCTCTCCACTGGGCAAGCCCGGTCAAGCTAACTATGGCTACACCTTC	CASSPLGKPGQANYGYTF
TRBV28	TRBJ2-7	NA	TRBD2	TGTGCCAGCAGTTTATGGACTAGCGGGGAATACGAGCAGTACTTC	CASSLWTSGEYEQYF
TRBV5-5	TRBJ1-4	few	TRBD1	TGTGCCAGCAGCCAGGGACAGGGGCTCCCTAATGAAAAACTGTTTTTT	CASSQGQGLPNEKLFF
TRBV19	TRBJ1-2	NA	NA	TGTGCCAGTAGTATGCAGGTCAGGGGAACCGGCTACACCTTC	CASSMQVRGTGYTF
TRBV19	TRBJ1-5	few	TRBD1	TGTGCCAGCGCCGACAGGGTGGATCAGCCCCAGCATTTT	CASADRVDQPQHF
TRBV5-1	TRBJ1-6	NA	TRBD1	TGCGCCAGCAGCACCCAGGGGGATTCACCCCTCCACTTT	CASSTQGDSPLHF
TRBV2	TRBJ1-5	NA	TRBD1	TGTGCCAGCAGGGCGGACAGGGACGAGCCCCAGCATTTT	CASRADRDEPQHF
TRBV11-2	TRBJ2-2	NA	NA	TGTGCCAGCAAGGTCGGCGGGGCGACCGGGGAGCTGTTTTTT	CASKVGGATGELFF
TRBV19	TRBJ2-7	NA	NA	TGTGCCAGTAGCCAGGGCGGCACCTACGAGCAGTACTTC	CASSQGGTYEQYF
TRBV5-6	TRBJ2-7	few	TRBD2	TGTGCCAGCAGCTTGTTTAGCGGGAGTGGCTACGAGCAGTACTTC	CASSLFSGSGYEQYF
TRBV6-5	TRBJ1-1	NA	NA	TGTGCCAGCACCCTACGGACATCCCAAGAAGCTTTCTTT	CASTLRTSQEAFF
TRBV13	TRBJ1-2	NA	TRBD1	TGTGCCAGCAGCATGGGGCAGGGGGCACTTGGCTACACCTTC	CASSMGQGALGYTF
TRBV6-1	TRBJ1-5	NA	NA	TGTGCCAGCAGTGAATACCACCTATCGCGCAATCAGCCCCAGCATTTT	CASSEYHLSRNQPQHF